This passage covers 12 T cell receptor beta chains from one sample sequenced in a study of blood T cell repertoires in COVID-19. The assay was immunoSEQ multiplex PCR, and TCRdb's table has in-frame clones only and misses some. The sample consists of around 50,000 clones, around 86% of them appearing once. Sequencing was performed on peripheral blood. The source of these receptors is a man aged 45-60 years with active COVID-19.

This clone was detected only a few times. The chain couples TRBV19 to TRBJ2-1; 11 bases are a match to TRBD2. Germline trimming cut 4 bases from V and 8 bases from J; bases unmatched to any gene: 7. Germline V CDR1 and CDR2: LNHDA, SQIVND (reference sequence). This CDR3 is 15 amino acids long. The CDR3 DNA is TGTGCCAGTAGTACTCTAGCGGGAGGCAAGGATGAGCAGTTCTTC. It yields the protein CASSTLAGGKDEQFF.

The chain joins TRBV5-1 to TRBJ2-7, with TRBD1 matching over 10 bases. The V gene end was trimmed by 4 bases and the J gene end by 5 bases; junction bases not matched to a gene: 12. The CDR3 consists of 16 residues. From germline, CDR1 is SGHRS and CDR2 YFSETQ. CDR3 loop: CASSGGTGTGDDEQYF. The CDR3 DNA reads TGCGCCAGCAGCGGGGGTACCGGGACAGGGGACGACGAGCAGTACTTC.

This clone was picked up a small number of times. The V and J genes are TRBV6-2 or TRBV6-3 and TRBJ1-1, with D possibly being TRBD1 (5 bases). The germline CDR1 and CDR2 sequences are MNHEY and SVGEGT. The V end was cut by 1 base, the J end by 0 bases, with 12 bases between. The CDR3 contains 16 residues. The CDR3 DNA reads TGTGCCAGCAGTTACTGGGGGGTAGGGCTGAACACTGAAGCTTTCTTT. This sequence encodes CASSYWGVGLNTEAFF.

This chain joins TRBV28 and TRBJ1-6; 8 nucleotides match TRBD1. The CDR3 is 15 residues long. Germline values: CDR1 MDHEN, CDR2 SYDVKM. V lost 4 bases, J lost 8 bases, and 7 bases stayed unmatched. CDR3 in DNA: TGTGCCAGCAGTTACCAGGGACAGGCTCATTCACCCCTCCACTTT. It translates to CASSYQGQAHSPLHF.

This sequence joins TRBV5-1 and TRBJ2-5, with 7 bases aligning to TRBD1. CDR3 length: 16 amino acids. Trimming cost V 4 bases and J 1 base; bases outside gene matches: 10. Germline V gene data show CDR1 as SGHRS and CDR2 as YFSETQ. This CDR3 is CASSRDPGTAQETQYF. CDR3 DNA: TGCGCCAGCAGCCGCGACCCGGGGACAGCCCAAGAGACCCAGTACTTC.

The rearrangement joins TRBV24-1 to TRBJ1-4, with D possibly being TRBD1 (6 bases). V was trimmed by 2 bases and J by 5 bases, leaving 14 bases between them. The germline V gene has CDR1 KGHDR and CDR2 SFDVKD. The CDR3 contains 16 residues. The CDR3 protein is CATSDSRGGGNEKLFF. CDR3 sequence (DNA): TGTGCCACCAGTGATTCCCGCGGGGGCGGGAATGAAAAACTGTTTTTT.

The rearrangement links TRBV5-1 to TRBJ2-1, with 12 bases identical to TRBD2. Per the germline V gene, CDR1 is SGHRS and CDR2 is YFSETQ. With 0 bases clipped from V and 7 bases from J, the junction kept 5 bases outside the gene matches. The CDR3 is made up of 16 amino acids. The CDR3 nucleotides read TGCGCCAGCAGCTTGGGACTAGCGGGAGTGGCAAATGAGCAGTTCTTC. As protein: CASSLGLAGVANEQFF.

This rearrangement joins TRBV6-5 to TRBJ1-2; D gene uncertain. The CDR3 contains 13 residues. V was pared by 2 bases and J by 2 bases, with 6 bases between. Germline values: CDR1 MNHEY, CDR2 SVGAGI. In DNA form, the CDR3 reads TGTGCCAGCAGTTACCGGGAGAACTATGGCTACACCTTC. Translating it yields CASSYRENYGYTF.

The V and J genes are TRBV4-2 and TRBJ2-1, with a tentative D call TRBD2 (6 bases). The V gene's germline CDR1 is LGHNA and CDR2 YNFKEQ. This CDR3 comprises 15 residues. Trimming removed 3 bases at V and 5 bases at J, with 14 bases between. DNA for the CDR3: TGTGCCAGCAGCCAGGGACTCGGTCGCCACAATGAGCAGTTCTTC. As protein: CASSQGLGRHNEQFF.

The rearrangement uses TRBV5-1 and TRBJ1-1; 7 bases map to TRBD1. V gave up 0 bases and J gave up 7 bases; unmatched junction bases: 6. The CDR3 runs 14 residues. CDR1 and CDR2 from the germline V gene are SGHRS and YFSETQ. The CDR3 bases are TGCGCCAGCAGCTTGGCAGGGGGATTCGATGAAGCTTTCTTT. This codes for CASSLAGGFDEAFF. The whole variable domain, remainder taken from reference TRBV5-1 and TRBJ1-1, is KAGVTQTPRYLIKTRGQQVTLSCSPISGHRSVSWYQQTPGQGLQFLFEYFSETQRNKGNFPGRFSGRQFSNSRSEMNVSTLELGDSALYLCASSLAGGFDEAFFGQGTRLTVV.

The V gene is TRBV5-6, the J gene TRBJ2-1, with 9 bases identical to TRBD1. V lost 4 bases, J lost 5 bases, and 7 bases stayed unmatched. The germline gives CDR1 SGHDT, CDR2 YYEEEE. The CDR3 loop spans 15 amino acids. The CDR3 here is CASSPAGQGNNEQFF. The CDR3 DNA sequence: TGTGCCAGCAGCCCCGCGGGACAGGGAAACAATGAGCAGTTCTTC. The entire variable domain, with the rest obtained from reference TRBV5-6 and TRBJ2-1, is as follows: DAGVTQSPTHLIKTRGQQVTLRCSPKSGHDTVSWYQQALGQGPQFIFQYYEEEERQRGNFPDRFSGHQFPNYSSELNVNALLLGDSALYLCASSPAGQGNNEQFFGPGTRLTVL.

The sample holds one count of this clone. CDR3 DNA: TGTGCCAGCAGTCCTTGGACTAATCAGCGAGATACGCAGTATTTT. Translated: CASSPWTNQRDTQYF. V is TRBV27 and J is TRBJ2-3, with D possibly TRBD2 on 6 matching bases. Germline values: CDR1 MNHEY, CDR2 SMNVEV (reference sequence). The CDR3 is 15 residues long. Deletions cut 5 bases from V and 5 bases from J, with 17 bases between.